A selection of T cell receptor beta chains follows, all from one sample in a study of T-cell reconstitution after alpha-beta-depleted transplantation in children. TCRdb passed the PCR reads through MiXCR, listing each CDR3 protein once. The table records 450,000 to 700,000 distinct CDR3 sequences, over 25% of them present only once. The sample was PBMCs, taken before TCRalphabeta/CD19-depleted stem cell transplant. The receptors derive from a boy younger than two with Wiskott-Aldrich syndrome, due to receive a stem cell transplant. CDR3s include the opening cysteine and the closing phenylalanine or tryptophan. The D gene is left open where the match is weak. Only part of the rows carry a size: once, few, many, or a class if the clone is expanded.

CDR3 DNA: TGTGCCAGCAGTGCCCAGGGTAGCGGAGAGACCCAGTACTTC
CDR3 protein: CASSAQGSGETQYF
J gene: TRBJ2-5
clone size: -
D gene: -
V gene: TRBV7-7

CDR3 DNA: TGCGCCAGCAGCTTGACTAGCTATGAGCAGTTCTTC
CDR3 protein: CASSLTSYEQFF
J gene: TRBJ2-1
clone size: -
D gene: -
V gene: TRBV5-1

CDR3 DNA: TGCGCCAGCAGCTTGCGGGGAGGAACCTACAATGAGCAGTTCTTC
CDR3 protein: CASSLRGGTYNEQFF
J gene: TRBJ2-1
clone size: -
D gene: -
V gene: TRBV5-1

CDR3 DNA: TGTGCCAGCAGTCGACAGGGGGGAGATACGCAGTATTTT
CDR3 protein: CASSRQGGDTQYF
J gene: TRBJ2-3
clone size: many
D gene: TRBD1
V gene: TRBV27

CDR3 DNA: TGTGCCAGCAGCCGCTCGCCTTTCAGCTCCTACGAGCAGTACTTC
CDR3 protein: CASSRSPFSSYEQYF
J gene: TRBJ2-7
clone size: -
D gene: -
V gene: TRBV7-8

CDR3 DNA: TGTGCCAGCAGTTTCCGGCAGCCACGGCCAGATACGCAGTATTTT
CDR3 protein: CASSFRQPRPDTQYF
J gene: TRBJ2-3
clone size: -
D gene: -
V gene: TRBV27

CDR3 DNA: TGTGCCATCAGTGAACTCTGGACTAGCGGCACAGATACGCAGTATTTT
CDR3 protein: CAISELWTSGTDTQYF
J gene: TRBJ2-3
clone size: few
D gene: TRBD2
V gene: TRBV10-3

CDR3 DNA: TGTGCCAGCAGCCTTAATCCGGGGGACACAGATACGCAGTATTTT
CDR3 protein: CASSLNPGDTDTQYF
J gene: TRBJ2-3
clone size: -
D gene: -
V gene: TRBV3-1

CDR3 DNA: TGCGCCAGCAGTGTGTTCGGCGGAAGGGGACCCTCCTACGAGCAGTACTTC
CDR3 protein: CASSVFGGRGPSYEQYF
J gene: TRBJ2-7
clone size: -
D gene: -
V gene: TRBV10-2

CDR3 DNA: TGTGCCAGCAGCTTAGTTCTAGCGGGAGTAAGGCATGAGCAGTTCTTC
CDR3 protein: CASSLVLAGVRHEQFF
J gene: TRBJ2-1
clone size: -
D gene: TRBD2
V gene: TRBV7-8

CDR3 DNA: TGCGCCAGCAGCCCACGCTGGGACAGGGAAGAGACCCAGTACTTC
CDR3 protein: CASSPRWDREETQYF
J gene: TRBJ2-5
clone size: -
D gene: TRBD1
V gene: TRBV5-1

CDR3 DNA: TGTGCCAGTAGTATTAGAGCGTGGGACAATCAGCCCCAGCATTTT
CDR3 protein: CASSIRAWDNQPQHF
J gene: TRBJ1-5
clone size: few
D gene: -
V gene: TRBV19

CDR3 DNA: TGTGCCAGCAGTTCCCTCCGCACCGGGGAGCTGTTTTTT
CDR3 protein: CASSSLRTGELFF
J gene: TRBJ2-2
clone size: -
D gene: -
V gene: TRBV12-3/TRBV12-4

CDR3 DNA: TGCGCCAGCAGCTTGGAGGGGACGCTTTGGGGCGAGCAGTACTTC
CDR3 protein: CASSLEGTLWGEQYF
J gene: TRBJ2-7
clone size: -
D gene: -
V gene: TRBV5-1

CDR3 DNA: TGTGCCAGCAGCATCTCCTACGAGCAGTACTTC
CDR3 protein: CASSISYEQYF
J gene: TRBJ2-7
clone size: many
D gene: -
V gene: TRBV28

CDR3 DNA: TGTGCCAGCAGCCTTGCCCAGGGGCGGAACACTGAAGCTTTCTTT
CDR3 protein: CASSLAQGRNTEAFF
J gene: TRBJ1-1
clone size: few
D gene: -
V gene: TRBV7-9

CDR3 DNA: TGTGCCAGCAGTTACAGGGGGAAAAATACGCAGTATTTT
CDR3 protein: CASSYRGKNTQYF
J gene: TRBJ2-3
clone size: -
D gene: TRBD1
V gene: TRBV27

CDR3 DNA: TGTGCCAGCTCACGCGACTCCTCCCTCTACGAGCAGTACTTC
CDR3 protein: CASSRDSSLYEQYF
J gene: TRBJ2-7
clone size: -
D gene: -
V gene: TRBV18

CDR3 DNA: TGCAGTGCTAAACCCGGGACTAGCGGTTACAATGAGCAGTTCTTC
CDR3 protein: CSAKPGTSGYNEQFF
J gene: TRBJ2-1
clone size: -
D gene: TRBD2
V gene: TRBV20-1

CDR3 DNA: TGTGCCAGCAGCGACGGGACAGGGTTATACGAGCAGTACTTC
CDR3 protein: CASSDGTGLYEQYF
J gene: TRBJ2-7
clone size: -
D gene: TRBD1
V gene: TRBV12-3/TRBV12-4

CDR3 DNA: TGCAGTGCTGAAGAGACAGGGTTTAATTCACCCCTCCACTTT
CDR3 protein: CSAEETGFNSPLHF
J gene: TRBJ1-6
clone size: few
D gene: TRBD1
V gene: TRBV20-1

CDR3 DNA: TGTGCCAGCAGTACACCCGGGACTGAGCTGCAGTATTTT
CDR3 protein: CASSTPGTELQYF
J gene: TRBJ2-3
clone size: -
D gene: -
V gene: TRBV12-3/TRBV12-4

CDR3 DNA: TGCAGCGTTGAAACGGGAATGCCCGGGGAGCTGTTTTTT
CDR3 protein: CSVETGMPGELFF
J gene: TRBJ2-2
clone size: -
D gene: -
V gene: TRBV29-1